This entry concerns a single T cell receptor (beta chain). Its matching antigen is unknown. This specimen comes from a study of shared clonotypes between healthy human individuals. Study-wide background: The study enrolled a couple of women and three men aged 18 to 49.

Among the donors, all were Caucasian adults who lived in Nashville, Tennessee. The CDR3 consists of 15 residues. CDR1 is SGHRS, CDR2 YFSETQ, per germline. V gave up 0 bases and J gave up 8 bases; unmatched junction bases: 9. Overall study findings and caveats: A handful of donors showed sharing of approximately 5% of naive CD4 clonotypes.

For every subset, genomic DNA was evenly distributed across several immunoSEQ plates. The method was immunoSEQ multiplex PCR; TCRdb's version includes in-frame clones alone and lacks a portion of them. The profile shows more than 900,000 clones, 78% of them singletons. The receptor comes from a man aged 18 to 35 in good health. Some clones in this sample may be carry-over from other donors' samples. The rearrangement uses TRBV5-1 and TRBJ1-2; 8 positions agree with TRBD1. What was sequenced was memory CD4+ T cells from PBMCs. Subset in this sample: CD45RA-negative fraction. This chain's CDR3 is CASSLAVQGAGGYTF. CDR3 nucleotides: TGCGCCAGCAGCTTGGCCGTTCAGGGGGCCGGCGGCTACACCTTC. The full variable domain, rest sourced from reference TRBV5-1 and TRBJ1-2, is KAGVTQTPRYLIKTRGQQVTLSCSPISGHRSVSWYQQTPGQGLQFLFEYFSETQRNKGNFPGRFSGRQFSNSRSEMNVSTLELGDSALYLCASSLAVQGAGGYTFGSGTRLTVV.